The clone carrying this T cell receptor beta chain was observed at least ten times. Its specificity is unknown. TCRdb analysed the 5' RACE reads with MiXCR anew, one entry per CDR3 protein. This repertoire shows around 490,000 distinct CDR3 sequences, about 5% found once; its top ten account for under 4.5%. The germline CDR1 and CDR2 sequences are SGHTA and FQGNSA. The CDR3 runs to 15 residues. V lost 5 bases, J lost 6 bases, and 19 bases lay in between. The entry originates in a study of CD8 T cells in ankylosing spondylitis. Findings and caveats of the study: Ankylosing spondylitis blood appeared to carry a characteristic TCR beta motif of several highly homologous variants.

V and J are TRBV7-2 and TRBJ1-2; D is unclear. The specimen was blood, either unsorted or a sorted T cell fraction (not recorded which). This TCR came from a male donor with ankylosing spondylitis. CDR3 DNA sequence: TGTGCCAGCAGCCGACCCGACACACACCGGAATGGCTACACCTTC. It codes for CASSRPDTHRNGYTF.